This is a list of T cell receptor beta chains from one sample in a study of post-analysis software for immune sequencing data. MiXCR, applied by TCRdb to the PCR reads, yields one record per CDR3 protein. The sample has 600,000 to 750,000 distinct CDR3 sequences, more than 50% seen once. The sequenced material came from blood. Receptors originate from a girl aged 2-9 years with multiple sclerosis. Each CDR3 is given with its conserved first and last residue. Each record gives: J gene, V gene, D gene, clone size, CDR3 protein, CDR3 DNA. The D gene is left open where the match is weak. For some rows the clone size is stated as once, few or many, or as a class when expanded; others skip it.

TRBJ2-5,TRBV20-1,.,.,CSARGLAVWETQYF,TGCAGTGCTAGAGGGCTAGCAGTCTGGGAGACCCAGTACTTC
TRBJ1-1,TRBV12-3/TRBV12-4,.,once,CASSFIVNTEAFF,TGTGCCAGCAGTTTTATAGTGAACACTGAAGCTTTCTTT
TRBJ2-7,TRBV5-1,.,.,CASSDRSDSYEQYF,TGCGCCAGCAGCGACAGGTCGGATTCCTACGAGCAGTACTTC
TRBJ1-1,TRBV12-3/TRBV12-4,.,.,CASSPETPPEAFF,TGTGCCAGCAGTCCCGAGACGCCGCCTGAAGCTTTCTTT
TRBJ2-1,TRBV20-1,.,.,CSARDPRGNEQFF,TGCAGTGCTAGAGATCCGAGGGGGAATGAGCAGTTCTTC
TRBJ1-2,TRBV4-2,.,.,CASSQDGTDPTNHGYTF,TGTGCCAGCAGCCAAGATGGGACTGATCCTACTAACCATGGCTACACCTTC
TRBJ1-1,TRBV4-3,TRBD1,.,CASSQAPGTEAPEAFF,TGCGCCAGCAGCCAGGCGCCCGGGACAGAAGCCCCTGAAGCTTTCTTT
TRBJ1-5,TRBV18,TRBD1,.,CASSPGQGGISNQPQHF,TGTGCCAGCTCACCGGGACAGGGAGGTATCAGCAATCAGCCCCAGCATTTT
TRBJ1-5,TRBV4-3,.,once,CASSREQGGQPQHF,TGCGCCAGCAGCCGAGAACAGGGAGGTCAGCCCCAGCATTTT
TRBJ1-2,TRBV5-6,.,.,CASSSTSRVLNYGYTF,TGTGCCAGCAGCTCCACCTCCAGGGTTCTTAACTATGGCTACACCTTC
TRBJ2-5,TRBV9,.,.,CASSGQYQETQYF,TGTGCCAGCAGCGGACAGTACCAAGAGACCCAGTACTTC
TRBJ2-3,TRBV2,.,.,CASSEGRVVIDTQYF,TGTGCCAGCAGTGAGGGCAGGGTAGTCATAGATACGCAGTATTTT
TRBJ2-5,TRBV7-2,.,few,CASSQPTETQYF,TGTGCCAGCAGCCAGCCGACAGAGACCCAGTACTTC
TRBJ1-1,TRBV5-1,.,few,CASSWAGWDTEAFF,TGCGCCAGCAGCTGGGCAGGGTGGGACACTGAAGCTTTCTTT
TRBJ1-2,TRBV14,TRBD1,.,CASSPRTGDAYGYTF,TGTGCCAGCAGTCCACGGACAGGGGATGCCTATGGCTACACCTTC
TRBJ1-5,TRBV24-1,.,.,CATSGERGDQPQHF,TGTGCCACCAGTGGAGAGAGGGGGGATCAGCCCCAGCATTTT
TRBJ2-3,TRBV6-1,.,.,CASSEEGSASTDTQYF,TGTGCCAGCAGTGAAGAGGGGAGCGCTAGCACAGATACGCAGTATTTT
TRBJ2-3,TRBV11-2,TRBD2,few,CASSVLGELASRYTQYF,TGTGCCAGCAGCGTTTTGGGGGAACTAGCGTCCCGTTATACGCAGTATTTT
TRBJ2-7,TRBV6-5,.,.,CATRRGYEQYF,TGTGCCACCCGGAGGGGCTACGAGCAGTACTTC
TRBJ1-6,TRBV3-1,.,.,CASSQETRAVPLHF,TGTGCCAGCAGCCAAGAAACCCGGGCCGTCCCCCTCCACTTT
TRBJ2-6,TRBV4-3,.,.,CASSHGREGANVLTF,TGCGCCAGCAGCCATGGTAGAGAGGGGGCCAACGTCCTGACTTTC
TRBJ2-3,TRBV10-3,TRBD2,once,CAIRGGTSADTQYF,TGTGCCATCAGAGGCGGGACTAGTGCAGATACGCAGTATTTT
TRBJ1-1,TRBV18,.,.,CASSPEWNTEAFF,TGTGCCAGCTCACCGGAGTGGAACACTGAAGCTTTCTTT
TRBJ2-3,TRBV11-2,.,.,CASSLSDTQTDTQYF,TGTGCCAGCAGCTTATCGGATACTCAAACAGATACGCAGTATTTT
TRBJ1-5,TRBV7-2,.,few,CASSLVAGPNQPQHF,TGTGCCAGCAGCTTAGTCGCGGGACCCAATCAGCCCCAGCATTTT
TRBJ2-2,TRBV28,.,.,CASSLSYFQANTGELFF,TGTGCCAGCAGTTTAAGTTACTTTCAGGCGAACACCGGGGAGCTGTTTTTT
TRBJ2-6,TRBV29-1,.,.,CSVEDWGNSGANVLTF,TGCAGCGTTGAAGATTGGGGCAACTCTGGGGCCAACGTCCTGACTTTC
TRBJ2-5,TRBV2,.,.,CASSQAKGVQETQYF,TGTGCCAGCAGTCAGGCAAAGGGGGTTCAAGAGACCCAGTACTTC
TRBJ2-3,TRBV7-9,.,.,CASSLSSGRGSDTQYF,TGTGCCAGCAGCTTATCGTCCGGGAGAGGATCAGATACGCAGTATTTT
TRBJ2-1,TRBV25-1,.,.,CASSDRDRISYNEQFF,TGTGCCAGCAGTGACCGGGACCGCATCTCCTACAATGAGCAGTTCTTC
TRBJ1-2,TRBV27,.,.,CASRGTGYNYGYTF,TGTGCCAGCAGGGGGACGGGTTATAACTATGGCTACACCTTC
TRBJ2-1,TRBV21-1,.,.,CASSKEPGFDEQFF,TGTGCCAGCAGCAAAGAGCCGGGATTCGATGAGCAGTTCTTC
TRBJ2-2,TRBV2,.,.,CASRILTGELFF,TGTGCCAGCAGGATACTCACCGGGGAGCTGTTTTTT
TRBJ1-1,TRBV30,.,.,CAWSVPPPRDPRLSEAFF,TGTGCCTGGAGTGTACCTCCCCCCCGGGACCCCCGTCTCAGCGAAGCTTTCTTT
TRBJ1-6,TRBV5-6,TRBD1,.,CASTRRDRVFRSPLHF,TGTGCCAGCACTAGACGGGACAGGGTGTTCCGTTCACCCCTCCACTTT
TRBJ1-4,TRBV15,TRBD1,.,CASEGTDDEKLFF,TGTGCCTCCGAGGGGACAGATGATGAAAAACTGTTTTTT
TRBJ2-3,TRBV7-9,.,.,CASSLSFSSDTQYF,TGTGCCAGCAGCTTAAGTTTTTCGTCAGATACGCAGTATTTT
TRBJ1-1,TRBV6-1,.,.,CASIRTRVGAEAFF,TGTGCCAGCATTCGAACGAGGGTTGGGGCTGAAGCTTTCTTT
TRBJ1-2,TRBV12-3/TRBV12-4,.,few,CASSYRGGTYGYTF,TGTGCCAGCAGCTACCGGGGGGGCACCTATGGCTACACCTTC
TRBJ2-3,TRBV29-1,.,.,CSVDDRTDTQYF,TGCAGCGTTGATGATAGAACAGATACGCAGTATTTT